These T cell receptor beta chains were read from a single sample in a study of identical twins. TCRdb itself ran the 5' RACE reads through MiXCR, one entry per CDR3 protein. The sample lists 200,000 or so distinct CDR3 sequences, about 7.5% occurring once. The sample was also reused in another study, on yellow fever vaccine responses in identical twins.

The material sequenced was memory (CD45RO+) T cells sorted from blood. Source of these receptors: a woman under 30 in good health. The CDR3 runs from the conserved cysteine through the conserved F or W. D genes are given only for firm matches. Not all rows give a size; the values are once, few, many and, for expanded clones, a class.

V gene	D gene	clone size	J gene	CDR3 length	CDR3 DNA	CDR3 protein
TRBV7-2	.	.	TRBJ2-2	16	TGTGCCAGCAGCTCCCAAAGAGCAGAGAACACCGGGGAGCTGTTTTTT	CASSSQRAENTGELFF
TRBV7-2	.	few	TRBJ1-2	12	TGTGCCAGCAGCTTAACGGCTCCCGGCTACACCTTC	CASSLTAPGYTF
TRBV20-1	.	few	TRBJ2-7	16	TGCAGTGCTAGAGATGACTCTAGACCCTCCTCCTACGAGCAGTACTTC	CSARDDSRPSSYEQYF
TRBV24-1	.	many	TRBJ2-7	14	TGTGCCACCAGTGATATGACATCCCCCTACGAGCAGTACTTC	CATSDMTSPYEQYF
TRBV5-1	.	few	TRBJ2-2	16	TGCGCCAGCAGCTTGGCGGGGGTCCGGAACACCGGGGAGCTGTTTTTT	CASSLAGVRNTGELFF
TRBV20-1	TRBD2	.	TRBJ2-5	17	TGCAGTGCGGCCAAGGCTAGCGGGGGTAGTATGGCAGAGACCCAGTACTTC	CSAAKASGGSMAETQYF
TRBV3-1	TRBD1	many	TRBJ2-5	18	TGTGCCAGCAGCCAAGATCTAGGGACAGGGACGATGCAAGAGACCCAGTACTTC	CASSQDLGTGTMQETQYF
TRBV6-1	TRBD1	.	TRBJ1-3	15	TGTGCCAGCGGCACACCGGGACAGGGGTTTAACACCATATATTTT	CASGTPGQGFNTIYF
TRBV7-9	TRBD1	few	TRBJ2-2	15	TGTGCCAGCAGCCAGGACAGGGTTTCTACCGGGGAGCTGTTTTTT	CASSQDRVSTGELFF
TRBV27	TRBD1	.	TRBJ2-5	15	TGTGCCAGCAAAGACAGGGGAAAGATAGGAGAGACCCAGTACTTC	CASKDRGKIGETQYF
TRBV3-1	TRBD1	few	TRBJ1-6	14	TGTGCCAGCAGCCAGACAGGGGGCAATTCACTCCTCCACTTT	CASSQTGGNSLLHF
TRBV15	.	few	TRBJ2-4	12	TGTGCCACCAGCAGAGATAGCGGCATTCAGTACTTC	CATSRDSGIQYF
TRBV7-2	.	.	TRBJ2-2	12	TGTGCCAGCAGCTTAGCCTTCGGGGAGCTGTTTTTT	CASSLAFGELFF
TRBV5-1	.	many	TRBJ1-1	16	TGCGCCAGCAGCTTGGGACTTGACAGACACTACACTGAAGCTTTCTTT	CASSLGLDRHYTEAFF
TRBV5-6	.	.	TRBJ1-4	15	TGTGCCAGCAGCTTGTCCAGGCGAACTAATGAAAAACTGTTTTTT	CASSLSRRTNEKLFF
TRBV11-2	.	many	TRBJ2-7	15	TGTGCCAGCAGCTTAGGGGCAGGGCCAACCTACGAGCAGTACTTC	CASSLGAGPTYEQYF
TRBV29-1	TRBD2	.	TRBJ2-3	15	TGCAGCGTGGCGGGGGGGCCGCGGAGCACAGATACGCAGTATTTT	CSVAGGPRSTDTQYF
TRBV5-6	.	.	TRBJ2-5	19	TGTGCCAGCAGCTTATCGGGTAGTCAAGACCATATCTCCCAAGAGACCCAGTACTTC	CASSLSGSQDHISQETQYF
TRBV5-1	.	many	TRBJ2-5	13	TGCGCCAGCAGCTCCGGGGTTCAAGAGACCCAGTACTTC	CASSSGVQETQYF
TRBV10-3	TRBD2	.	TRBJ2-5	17	TGTGCCATCAGTGAGTCAATTAGCGGGAGGCTTCAAGAGACCCAGTACTTC	CAISESISGRLQETQYF
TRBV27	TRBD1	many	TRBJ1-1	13	TGTGCCAGCGGGAAACAGGGGAGCACTGAAGCTTTCTTT	CASGKQGSTEAFF
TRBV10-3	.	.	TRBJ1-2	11	TGTGCCATCACAACTAACTATGGCTACACCTTC	CAITTNYGYTF
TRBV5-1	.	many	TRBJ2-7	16	TGCGCCAGCAGCCCGCTCCGGACCCTCGGGGGCTACGAGCAGTACTTC	CASSPLRTLGGYEQYF
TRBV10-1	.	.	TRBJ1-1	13	TGCGCCAGCACCCGGGACACGAACACTGAAGCTTTCTTT	CASTRDTNTEAFF